Each of the 5 T cell receptor beta chains below was sequenced from the same sample in a study of CD8 T cells in Susac syndrome. RNA totalling roughly 0.45 to 1 ug underwent reverse transcription with random hexamers. Using its own MiXCR run on the immunoSEQ multiplex PCR reads, TCRdb lists one record per CDR3 protein. The table has about 150,000 distinct CDR3 sequences, approximately 95% seen once; the top ten hold 0.15% to 0.2%. The sequenced sample consisted of CD4+ T cells from PBMCs. The receptors derive from a human donor with Susac syndrome.

Notes on this clonotype: Sequence at one end of the junction differs from germline and may be a read error. The chain uses TRBV7-3 and TRBJ2-2; D is perhaps TRBD2 (5 bases). The CDR3 is 16 amino acids. The germline V gene has CDR1 SGHTA and CDR2 FQGTGA. The CDR3 DNA is TGCGCCAGCAGCCCCCTGGGAGCCGCCTACACCGGGGAGCTGTTTTTT. Protein sequence: CASSPLGAAYTGELFF.

The chain has TRBV29-1 and TRBJ2-1; D unresolved. Germline CDR1 reads SQVTM; CDR2 reads ANQGSEA. The CDR3 extends over 15 amino acids. Trimming pared 2 bases from V and 0 bases from J, leaving 11 bases between. As DNA, the CDR3 is TGCAGCGTTGAAAGAACCCCGAGCTCCTACAATGAGCAGTTCTTC. As protein: CSVERTPSSYNEQFF.

This chain joins TRBV7-9 and TRBJ2-3; tentatively, D is TRBD1 (6 bases). Germline loops: CDR1 SEHNR, CDR2 FQNEAQ (reference sequence). The germline V and J ends were trimmed by 2 bases and 2 bases, with 14 bases remaining between them. There are 16 residues in the CDR3. CDR3 loop: CASSLQGSLPTDTQYF. CDR3 DNA: TGTGCCAGCAGCTTACAGGGGTCACTGCCCACAGATACGCAGTATTTT.

This chain uses TRBV29-1 with TRBJ2-1, with D perhaps TRBD2 (5 bases). This CDR3 spans 14 amino acids. V was cut by 3 bases and J by 2 bases, with 11 bases left in between. The germline V gene has CDR1 SQVTM and CDR2 ANQGSEA. The CDR3: CSVDRGRTYNEQFF. CDR3 DNA: TGCAGCGTTGATCGGGGAAGGACCTACAATGAGCAGTTCTTC.

The count of this clonotype is one. V is TRBV5-1 and J is TRBJ2-2, with D possibly matching TRBD1 (5 bases). CDR1 is SGHRS and CDR2 is YFSETQ in the germline V gene. The CDR3 consists of 15 residues. Trimming took off 2 bases at V and 6 bases at J, with 14 bases between the two ends. CDR3 amino acids: CASSFTAGYSGELFF. CDR3 DNA sequence: TGCGCCAGCAGCTTCACCGCAGGGTATTCCGGGGAGCTGTTTTTT.